Below, one T cell receptor beta chain is given with its context. Which antigen it targets is not known. Nothing much larger sits one base from this clone, and base qualities are not available. The data were obtained in a study of cytomegalovirus exposure and HLA in healthy donors (dated by TCRdb to 2016 to 2017). In the study overall: An earlier analysis of around 600 of the donors reported 250 to 300 Gb of sequence data and 117 million unique TCR beta sequences from some 180 million T cells. An early release covering 550 to 700 HLA-typed donors comprised about 320 gigabases of sequencing data and around 80 million unique TCR sequences. Among the roughly 400 genotyped donors, approximately 77% belonged to the genetic ancestry cluster associated with self-reported Caucasian donors. The aim of the study was to test whether cataloging public T cell receptors could identify signatures of past pathogen exposure. The study profiled the T cell repertoires of some 610 subjects by immunosequencing and related them to cytomegalovirus serostatus. Along with the roughly 610-subject first cohort, a separate validation cohort of about 110 different subjects was used. High-throughput TCR immunosequencing, statistical association of individual TCRs with disease status, and machine learning were combined to predict cytomegalovirus infection status. To study patterns of TCR occurrence, a later analysis re-analyzed previously published TCR beta repertoires from several hundred donors and added high-resolution HLA genotyping. In the later analysis, no new phenotypic data were used to find candidate immune exposures; instead, reliance was placed on TCR beta sequences and their occurrence across donors. In an earlier analysis of several hundred of the donors, high-throughput TCR beta sequencing was used to judge whether each TCR beta V gene segment behaved as functional or pseudogenic. Donor age, sex, ethnicity and CMV serostatus were compiled alongside the repertoire data. A later genetic analysis took genome-wide SNP genotypes for about 55% of the roughly 700 donors and used that subset as a discovery cohort. All discovery cohort repertoires had been generated on a single sequencing platform. Both class I and class II loci were covered by HLA typing, at four-digit resolution. Typing coverage differed by locus: A, B, C, DRB1 and DQB1 were typed in roughly 629-630 donors, DQA1 in about 500, DPA1 in 600 to 610, and DPB1 in roughly 450. Five DR-DQ haplotypes were handled as single units for association and clustering, since linkage in the cohort was strong. On average, roughly 250,000 unique TCR beta nucleotide sequences were sequenced per donor among 350 to 400 genotyped donors of the cohort, with 15% to 20% of those sequences being non-productive. The research as a whole found: Assigning TCR associations to individual alleles was difficult when HLA alleles, especially DR and DQ, strongly co-occurred. Specific HLA alleles were associated with 18,000 or so TCR beta sequences at a false discovery rate of 0.05 in a later analysis. The study gave a list of some 150 TCR beta chains associated with cytomegalovirus. In a later genetic analysis, fewer N-insertions in productive TCRs were reported among donors in an Asian-associated ancestry cluster than the roughly 700-donor mean. In vitro tests confirmed that a few of the cytomegalovirus-associated TCR beta chains recognize cytomegalovirus antigens. In an earlier analysis of 587 of the donors, most TCR beta V segments appeared in productive rearrangements about 87% or about 30% of the time, broadly matching IMGT annotations. A group of highly shared sequence variants was considered likely to be a technical artifact of the sequencing pipeline. In this cohort, only TCR beta chains were sequenced, and detectable features were limited by the absence of alpha or paired-chain data. Because HLA typing was unavailable for some donors at each locus, only the typed subset was used in association tests. In both the original and validation cohorts, the classifier was reported to diagnose cytomegalovirus status with high specificity and sensitivity. According to a later analysis, parvovirus B19, influenza, CMV and Epstein-Barr virus appeared linked to several top co-occurrence clusters. CMV serostatus was the only immune exposure information available for the cohort. According to a later analysis, TCR association rates differed among HLA loci, with DRB1 alleles showing the most associated TCRs and HLA-C alleles showing the fewest. A later analysis found that most CMV-associated TCR beta chains appeared HLA-restricted, with HLA associations seemingly driven largely by CMV exposure. The 87-base-pair reads could not distinguish some IMGT-functional V segments, including TRBV6-2 and TRBV6-3, so those segments were excluded. The presence/absence analyses assumed that sequencing depth was roughly uniform across donors, and that assumption may not be true. Most TCR sequences were observed very rarely across donors, whereas some public TCRs were present in many individuals. According to the authors, the approach could potentially be generalized to other disease states and immunological phenotypes. Correlated functional status among segregating V segments might reflect linkage disequilibrium, but an unknown experimental factor could not be ruled out. A later analysis found that HLA-associated TCR beta chains were more clonally expanded and had lower generation probabilities than equally common non-associated chains. A further reported finding was that TCR beta sequences accurately predicted the HLA-A and HLA-B alleles for most subjects in the first cohort. V-gene and J-gene trimming of TCR beta chains was associated with a missense DCLRE1C variant in a later genetic analysis, and the association was replicated in an independent cohort. Because counts were too low, about 18 rarely observed V segments, including chromosome 9 orphons, were excluded from the earlier analysis of roughly 580 of the donors.

The germline V gene (reference sequence) provides CDR1 WNHNN and CDR2 SYGVQD. V is pruned by 5 bases and J by 1 base, leaving 10 bases of the junction without a gene match. Inclusive of the bounding cysteine and phenylalanine, the CDR3 is 17 residues long. The sequence is cut down to CDR3 DNA, 51 bases in frame from base 1. Library method: the immunoSEQ multiplex PCR assay. For the multiplex PCR, a mixture combining 60 forward primers for TCR Vbeta segments and 13 reverse primers for TCR Jbeta segments was used. The CDR3 region of rearranged TCR beta genes was amplified from genomic DNA with a multiplex PCR assay. Amplified TCR beta libraries were sequenced as 87-base-pair reads on the Illumina HiSeq System. On the study's bioinformatics: Across the roughly 670 repertoires, a later analysis counted approximately 83 million unique TCR beta chains, around 11 million of which were shared by at least two donors. Raw reads were error-corrected and collapsed into unique sequences by a nearest-neighbor algorithm in which closely related sequences were merged to remove PCR and sequencing errors. CDR3 sequences were aligned to IMGT reference sequences to assign V, D and J gene segments. Each retained sequence needed at least a six-nucleotide match to both a V gene segment and a J gene segment. Rearrangements were classified as productive when the CDR3 lacked stop codons and remained in frame with V and J, and all other rearrangements were classified as non-productive. CDR3 was defined according to IMGT convention as the region running from the second conserved V-encoded cysteine to the conserved J-encoded phenylalanine. Sequences without an unambiguous match to a single V gene segment were excluded from the earlier analysis of about 640 of the donors. An earlier analysis of fewer than 750 of the donors classified V segments as functional when productive rearrangements were above 56.7% and as segregating when the standard deviation between donors was above 5%. A statistical classification framework was developed to diagnose cytomegalovirus status using the catalog of TCR beta chain sequences. In a later analysis, V and J genes were assigned by comparing TCR nucleotide sequences against IMGT/GENE-DB human TR gene sequences. The TCRdist pipeline was used in a later analysis to assign CDR3 sequences and most-parsimonious VDJ recombination scenarios. A later analysis defined each TCR beta chain by its CDR3 amino acid sequence plus V-gene family, and excluded reads lacking a unique V-gene family. In a later analysis, fewer than 650 highly shared, low-generation-probability nucleotide sequences were removed to address suspected cross-contamination and a sequencing artifact. For each public chain, a later analysis derived a clonal expansion index from normalized ranks of inferred template counts within each repertoire. In a later analysis, generation probabilities were computed using a VDJ recombination model fitted to out-of-frame rearrangements, and the results were checked against IGoR. In a later analysis, TCR-TCR, TCR-HLA and TCR-CMV co-occurrence was scored with hypergeometric tests, and a repertoire-size bias correction was applied to TCR pairs. To estimate false discovery rates, a later analysis permuted the HLA or CMV assignments 20 times. In a later analysis, co-occurring TCRs were grouped using DBSCAN, with TCRdist sequence similarity added in when clustering inside HLA-allele-positive subsets. For co-occurrence clustering, repertoires with fewer than 30,000 or more than 120,000 public chains were excluded, along with a handful of repertoires with anomalous nucleotide sharing. In its TCRdb copy, this immuneACCESS table keeps in-frame sequences only and misses some clones. Where compared with another copy, unresolved V genes explain less than half of these, and the others have no known cause. V and J calls and clone size come straight from that table; D and trimming were deduced from the DNA. The sample table holds 180,000 or so clones, of which 81% were seen once. Roughly 4.5% of the sample is held by the ten biggest clonotypes.

The cohort consisted of approximately 690 healthy bone marrow donors. All cohort members were sampled while nominally healthy, although unrecorded immune exposures were likely present. The donor tested CMV seropositive, placing the donor among the roughly 270 seropositive members of the cohort. Each donor provided a peripheral blood sample, and peripheral blood mononuclear cells were used for TCR beta sequencing. The Qiagen DNeasy Blood Extraction Kit was used to extract genomic DNA from the blood cell samples. This clonotype originated in a woman younger than 35 in good health and CMV-seropositive. Input material: PBMCs. Here the chain combines TRBV10-1 and TRBJ1-5; TRBD1 agrees with 8 junctional bases. The bases are TGCGCCAGCAGTTCTGACTTCGACAGGGGAAGCAATCAGCCCCAGCATTTT. Its translation is CASSSDFDRGSNQPQHF.